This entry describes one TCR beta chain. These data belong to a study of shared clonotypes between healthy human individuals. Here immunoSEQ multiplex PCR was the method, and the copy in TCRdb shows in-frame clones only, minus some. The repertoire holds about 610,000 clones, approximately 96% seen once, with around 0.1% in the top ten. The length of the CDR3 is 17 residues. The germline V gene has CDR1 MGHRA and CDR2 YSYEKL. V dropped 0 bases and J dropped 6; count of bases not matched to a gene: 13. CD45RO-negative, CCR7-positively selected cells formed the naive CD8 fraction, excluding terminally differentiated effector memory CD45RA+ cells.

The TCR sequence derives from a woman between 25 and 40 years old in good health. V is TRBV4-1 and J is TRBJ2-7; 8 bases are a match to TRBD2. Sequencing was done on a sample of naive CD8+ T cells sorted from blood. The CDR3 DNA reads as TGCGCCAGCAGCCAAGAAGGGGAACGGGAGGGGGACTCCGAGCAGTACTTC. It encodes CASSQEGEREGDSEQYF.